Listed below are T cell receptor beta chains from one sample, sequenced in a study of a mutant IDH1 vaccine in newly diagnosed glioma. Clones were sequenced by immunoSEQ multiplex PCR, and TCRdb holds only the in-frame ones, with some missing. Among 69,000 or so clones, around nine tenths were seen once, and the ten largest hold about 2%. These receptors' targets are unknown. The input for sequencing was PBMCs, taken from a glioma patient whose treatment included an IDH1 peptide vaccine. The receptors originated from a man in his thirties or forties with glioma. Each CDR3 is given with its conserved first and last residue. The D gene is left open where the match is weak. Some rows mark clone size as missing; the rest say once, few, many or name a class of expanded clone.

D,V,J,size,CDR3,DNA
TRBD1,TRBV6-5,TRBJ2-1,-,CASRRHPGQYNEQFF,TGTGCCAGCAGACGACACCCGGGACAGTACAATGAGCAGTTCTTC
-,TRBV28,TRBJ1-5,-,CATVGADFNQPQHF,TGTGCCACCGTGGGGGCGGACTTCAATCAGCCCCAGCATTTT
TRBD2,TRBV7-6,TRBJ2-1,-,CASSSSGGRQEQFF,TGTGCCAGCAGCTCTAGCGGGGGACGCCAGGAGCAGTTCTTC
-,TRBV7-3,TRBJ2-7,-,CASSLRGGKIHEQYF,TGTGCCAGCAGCCTCAGGGGGGGAAAAATCCACGAGCAGTACTTC
TRBD2,TRBV9,TRBJ2-1,-,CASSVGGGRAGNEQFF,TGTGCCAGCAGCGTAGGAGGCGGGAGGGCCGGCAATGAGCAGTTCTTC
-,TRBV6-4,TRBJ2-2,-,CASSDSSTGELFF,TGTGCCAGCAGTGACTCGAGCACCGGGGAGCTGTTTTTT
-,TRBV30,TRBJ2-3,-,CALDGLKGGDTQYF,TGTGCCCTTGATGGACTCAAGGGCGGAGATACGCAGTATTTT
-,TRBV6-7,TRBJ1-4,-,CASDPRGDWNEKLFF,TGTGCCAGCGATCCCAGGGGAGATTGGAATGAAAAACTGTTTTTT
-,TRBV7-9,TRBJ2-3,-,CASSLRGGASTDTQYF,TGTGCCAGCAGCTTACGCGGCGGTGCTAGCACAGATACGCAGTATTTT
-,TRBV28,TRBJ2-3,-,CASSSLVADTQYF,TGTGCCAGCAGTTCTTTGGTTGCAGATACGCAGTATTTT
TRBD2,TRBV27,TRBJ2-3,-,CASSPEPSGGGPDTQYF,TGTGCCAGCAGTCCAGAACCTAGCGGGGGGGGTCCAGATACGCAGTATTTT
-,TRBV5-8,TRBJ1-4,-,CASSYRASNEKLFF,TGTGCCAGCAGCTATCGGGCCTCCAATGAAAAACTGTTTTTT
-,TRBV30,TRBJ1-2,-,CAWDNQEGYTF,TGTGCCTGGGACAATCAGGAAGGCTACACCTTC
TRBD1,TRBV30,TRBJ2-1,-,CAWSEKRQGIYNEQFF,TGTGCCTGGAGCGAAAAAAGACAGGGTATCTACAATGAGCAGTTCTTC
-,TRBV28,TRBJ2-7,-,CASSLDPGTYEQYF,TGTGCCAGCAGTTTAGATCCGGGGACCTACGAGCAGTACTTC
-,TRBV28,TRBJ2-5,-,CASSSPGRATETQYF,TGTGCCAGCAGTTCCCCAGGGCGGGCGACGGAGACCCAGTACTTC
-,TRBV11-2,TRBJ2-1,-,CASSCKGCEQFF,TGCGCCAGCAGCTGTAAGGGGTGTGAGCAGTTCTTC
-,TRBV30,TRBJ2-7,-,CAWTDSYEQYF,TGTGCCTGGACGGACTCCTACGAGCAGTACTTC
-,TRBV29-1,TRBJ2-3,once,CSVEMGVEYF,TGCAGCGTTGAAATGGGGGTAGAGTATTTT
-,TRBV11-2,TRBJ2-5,once,CASTLMGLLETQYF,TGTGCCAGCACCCTCATGGGACTGCTAGAGACCCAGTACTTC
TRBD1,TRBV9,TRBJ2-7,-,CASSVEVGTGDEQYF,TGTGCCAGCAGCGTAGAGGTGGGGACAGGGGACGAGCAGTACTTC
TRBD1,TRBV5-4,TRBJ2-5,-,CASSLGDRGQETQYF,TGTGCCAGCAGCTTGGGCGACAGGGGGCAAGAGACCCAGTACTTC
TRBD1,TRBV9,TRBJ2-3,-,CASTGTGGWDTQYF,TGTGCCAGCACGGGGACAGGGGGCTGGGATACGCAGTATTTT
-,TRBV7-2,TRBJ2-5,-,CASSQYRGIGETQYF,TGTGCCAGCAGTCAATACCGGGGGATCGGTGAGACCCAGTACTTC
-,TRBV7-3,TRBJ2-7,few,CASSPQPGRYDEQYF,TGTGCCAGCAGCCCCCAACCAGGGCGATACGACGAGCAGTACTTC
-,TRBV28,TRBJ1-5,-,CASSLEDGNQPQHF,TGTGCCAGCAGTTTAGAAGACGGCAATCAGCCCCAGCATTTT
-,TRBV4-1,TRBJ2-7,once,CASSQDVSGSNYYEQYF,TGCGCCAGCAGCCAAGATGTAAGCGGTTCAAACTACTACGAGCAGTACTTC
TRBD1,TRBV7-6,TRBJ2-1,-,CASSWFSGQGDNEQFF,TGTGCCAGCAGCTGGTTCTCGGGACAGGGGGACAATGAGCAGTTCTTC
-,TRBV10-3,TRBJ2-5,-,CAISHAQATQYF,TGTGCCATCAGTCACGCACAAGCGACCCAGTACTTC
-,TRBV7-9,TRBJ1-2,-,CASSLASNYGYTF,TGTGCCAGCAGCTTAGCCTCGAACTATGGCTACACCTTC
-,TRBV2,TRBJ2-5,-,CASSELTAQETQYF,TGTGCCAGCAGTGAATTGACAGCTCAAGAGACCCAGTACTTC
-,TRBV5-4,TRBJ1-1,-,CASSSLRENTEAFF,TGTGCCAGCAGTTCGCTCAGGGAGAACACTGAAGCTTTCTTT
-,TRBV4-1,TRBJ1-1,-,CASSRLPVGPSRAENTEAFF,TGCGCCAGCAGCCGCCTCCCAGTGGGCCCCTCGAGGGCGGAGAACACTGAAGCTTTCTTT
-,TRBV2,TRBJ2-3,-,CASSELVRAADTQYF,TGTGCCAGCAGTGAGCTAGTCCGTGCGGCAGATACGCAGTATTTT
TRBD1,TRBV6-5,TRBJ1-2,-,CASRGQGWYGYTF,TGTGCCAGCAGAGGACAGGGTTGGTATGGCTACACCTTC
-,TRBV21-1,TRBJ2-3,-,CASSCTDTQYF,TGTGCCAGCAGCTGCACAGATACGCAGTATTTT
-,TRBV28,TRBJ2-7,-,CASSLSGGASYEQYF,TGTGCCAGCAGTTTATCTGGGGGCGCCTCCTACGAGCAGTACTTC
-,TRBV18,TRBJ2-7,-,CASSQGIDYEQYF,TGTGCCAGCTCACAGGGTATAGACTACGAGCAGTACTTC
-,TRBV6-5,TRBJ2-7,-,CASSREGEQYF,TGTGCCAGCAGTCGGGAAGGGGAGCAGTACTTC
TRBD1,TRBV28,TRBJ1-2,-,CASRIPGQAYGYTF,TGTGCCAGCAGGATTCCGGGACAGGCTTATGGCTACACCTTC